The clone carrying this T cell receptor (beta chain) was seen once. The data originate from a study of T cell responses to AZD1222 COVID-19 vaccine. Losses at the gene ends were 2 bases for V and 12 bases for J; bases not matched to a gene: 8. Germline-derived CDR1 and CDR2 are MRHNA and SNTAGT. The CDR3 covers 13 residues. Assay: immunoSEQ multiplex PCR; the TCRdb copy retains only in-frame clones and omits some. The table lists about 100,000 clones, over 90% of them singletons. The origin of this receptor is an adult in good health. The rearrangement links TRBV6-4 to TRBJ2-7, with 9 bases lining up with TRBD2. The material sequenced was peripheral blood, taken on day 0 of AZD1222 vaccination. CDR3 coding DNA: TGTGCCAGCAGTGACACGACTAGCGGCCCTCGGTACTTC. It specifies CASSDTTSGPRYF.